One sample yielded the 21 T cell receptor beta chains listed below, sequenced in a study of cytomegalovirus exposure and HLA in healthy donors. Researchers ran the PCR with 60 Vbeta and 13 Jbeta primers. Sequencing used immunoSEQ multiplex PCR; TCRdb keeps in-frame clones, though not all of them. The sample lists fewer than 200,000 clones; 81% were seen once. The material sequenced was PBMCs. These receptors were obtained from a woman aged 45-60 years in good health and CMV-seronegative.

V and J are TRBV5-4 and TRBJ2-7; D is perhaps TRBD2 (5 bases). Germline V gives CDR1 SGHNT, CDR2 YYREEE (reference sequence). This CDR3 is 16 amino acids long. Trimming removed 0 bases at V and 2 bases at J, with 15 bases between. The CDR3 sequence is CASSLGAGLSTYEQYF. CDR3 nucleotide sequence: TGTGCCAGCAGCTTGGGGGCAGGACTCAGTACCTACGAGCAGTACTTC. Using reference TRBV5-4 and TRBJ2-7 for the parts outside the CDR3, the full variable domain is ETGVTQSPTHLIKTRGQQVTLRCSSQSGHNTVSWYQQALGQGPQFIFQYYREEENGRGNFPPRFSGLQFPNYSSELNVNALELDDSALYLCASSLGAGLSTYEQYFGPGTRLTVT.

The gene calls are TRBV6-5 and TRBJ1-2; D remains ambiguous. V shed 4 bases and J shed 5 bases, with 5 bases lying between them. The germline V gene has CDR1 MNHEY and CDR2 SVGAGI. The CDR3 loop spans 11 amino acids. The CDR3 sequence: CASSSPYGYTF. The CDR3 DNA is TGTGCCAGCAGTTCTCCGTATGGCTACACCTTC.

This clone was seen only a few times. The chain employs TRBV11-2 and TRBJ2-7, with unresolved D. V was trimmed by 0 bases and J by 4 bases, leaving 10 bases between them. The germline CDR1 and CDR2 sequences are SGHAT and FQNNGV. The length of the CDR3 is 14 residues. The CDR3 here is CASSLDPGKYEQYF. CDR3 in DNA: TGTGCCAGCAGCTTAGATCCAGGAAAATACGAGCAGTACTTC.

The chain has TRBV5-4 and TRBJ1-1; TRBD1 matches at 7 bases. Germline-derived CDR1 and CDR2 are SGHNT and YYREEE (reference sequence). The V gene end was trimmed by 4 bases and the J gene end by 0 bases; junction bases not matched to a gene: 6. The CDR3 is 15 amino acids. Here the CDR3 reads CASSMTGTVNTEAFF. CDR3 nucleotides: TGTGCCAGCAGCATGACCGGGACAGTGAACACTGAAGCTTTCTTT.

The chain has TRBV7-9 and TRBJ1-2; 8 bases fit TRBD1. Trimming took 6 bases from V and 7 from J; bases not matched to a gene: 10. The CDR3 is made up of 14 amino acids. In germline, CDR1 is SEHNR, CDR2 FQNEAQ (reference sequence). The CDR3 sequence: CASSPPGQVPGYTF. For the CDR3, the DNA is TGTGCCAGCAGTCCTCCGGGACAGGTGCCTGGCTACACCTTC.

This rearrangement joins TRBV7-8 to TRBJ2-1; D perhaps matches TRBD2 (5 bases). This CDR3 contains 15 residues. The ends were cut back, 0 bases at V and 0 bases at J, with 6 bases in the middle. Germline V CDR1 and CDR2: SGHVS, FQNEAQ. The CDR3 loop reads CASSLALASYNEQFF. CDR3 coding DNA: TGTGCCAGCAGCTTAGCGCTAGCCTCCTACAATGAGCAGTTCTTC.

The chain couples TRBV9 to TRBJ1-6; 8 bases are a match to TRBD1. This CDR3 is built from 17 residues. The J segment lost 0 bases and the V segment lost 2 bases, leaving 4 bases of the junction unmatched. Germline assignment: CDR1 SGDLS and CDR2 YYNGEE. The CDR3 spells CASSVGQGASYNSPLHF. Written as DNA, the CDR3 is TGTGCCAGCAGCGTCGGACAGGGCGCCTCCTATAATTCACCCCTCCACTTT. The entire variable domain, with the rest obtained from reference TRBV9 and TRBJ1-6, is as follows: DSGVTQTPKHLITATGQRVTLRCSPRSGDLSVYWYQQSLDQGLQFLIQYYNGEERAKGNILERFSAQQFPDLHSELNLSSLELGDSALYFCASSVGQGASYNSPLHFGNGTRLTVT.

The chain employs TRBV7-8 and TRBJ2-7; TRBD1 matches 8 bases. This CDR3 contains 12 residues. V shed 9 bases and J 0 bases; nucleotides not matched to a gene: 1. CDR1 and CDR2 (germline): SGHVS, FQNEAQ. The CDR3, as DNA: TGTGCCAGTACAGGGGGCTCCTACGAGCAGTACTTC. It is translated as CASTGGSYEQYF. The full variable domain, rest sourced from reference TRBV7-8 and TRBJ2-7, is GAGVSQSPRYKVAKRGQDVALRCDPISGHVSLFWYQQALGQGPEFLTYFQNEAQLDKSGLPSDRFFAERPEGSVSTLKIQRTQQEDSAVYLCASTGGSYEQYFGPGTRLTVT.

The V call is TRBV13, the J call TRBJ1-4; weak D call: TRBD1 (6 bases). V was pared by 5 bases and J by 7 bases, with 17 bases between. Germline CDR1 is PRHDT and CDR2 is FYEKMQ (reference sequence). This CDR3 region has 15 residues. CDR3 sequence (DNA): TGTGCCAGCAGCGACCGCCGGGGAGGGGGTGAAAAACTGTTTTTT. It is translated as CASSDRRGGGEKLFF.

V usage is TRBV6-1 and J usage is TRBJ2-5; TRBD2 matches at 8 bases. The V gene's germline CDR1 is MNHNS and CDR2 SASEGT. The length of the CDR3 is 14 residues. V gave up 2 bases and J gave up 5 bases; unmatched junction bases: 4. CDR3 in amino acids: CASSEPAGVETQYF. CDR3 coding DNA: TGTGCCAGCAGTGAACCAGCGGGAGTGGAGACCCAGTACTTC.

This rearrangement joins TRBV7-6 to TRBJ2-7; D is undetermined. The CDR3 is made up of 13 amino acids. The V end was cut by 2 bases, the J end by 2 bases, with 7 bases between. Germline values: CDR1 SGHVS, CDR2 FNYEAQ. Written as DNA, the CDR3 is TGTGCCAGCAGCTTACGGGTAACCTACGAGCAGTACTTC. It is translated as CASSLRVTYEQYF.

CDR3 protein: CASSLGGTGANVLTF. The CDR3 DNA reads TGTGCCAGCAGCCTGGGGGGAACTGGGGCCAACGTCCTGACTTTC. The genes are TRBV11-2 and TRBJ2-6; maybe TRBD2 (6 bases). The CDR3 length is 15 residues. Germline V gene lookup returns CDR1 SGHAT and CDR2 FQNNGV. Trimming took 5 bases from V and 2 from J, leaving 10 bases between them.

CDR3 protein: CASSLASDRAGNTIYF. The CDR3 DNA follows: TGTGCCAGCAGCTTAGCGTCGGACAGGGCCGGAAACACCATATATTTT. The chain employs TRBV7-2 and TRBJ1-3; TRBD1 aligns across 8 bases. The CDR3 runs to 16 residues. J lost 4 bases, V lost 0 bases, and 5 bases had no gene match. Looked up from germline, CDR1 is SGHTA and CDR2 is FQGNSA.

The CDR3 sequence: CASSYSTGTGLEAFF. DNA of the CDR3: TGCGCCAGCAGCTATTCAACCGGGACAGGACTTGAAGCTTTCTTT. The J gene is TRBJ1-1, the V gene TRBV5-1, with 8 bases that match TRBD1. The CDR3 has 15 residues. J was trimmed by 7 bases and V by 3 bases; bases with no gene match: 11. Germline values: CDR1 SGHRS, CDR2 YFSETQ.

The CDR3 DNA sequence: TGTGCCACCTCCCCGGGAGGCAATCAGCCCCAGCATTTT. It codes for CATSPGGNQPQHF. The chain has TRBV10-3 and TRBJ1-5, with unresolved D. The V end lost 10 bases, the J end lost 2 bases, and 12 bases lay between the germline ends. The CDR3 is made up of 13 amino acids. Germline V lookup: CDR1 ENHRY, CDR2 SYGVKD.

The V gene is TRBV30, the J gene TRBJ1-2; the match to TRBD1 covers 8 bases. V gave up 6 bases and J gave up 0 bases; unmatched junction bases: 9. This CDR3 has 15 residues. Germline V gene data show CDR1 as GTSNPN and CDR2 as SVGIG (reference sequence). The CDR3 DNA sequence: TGTGCCTGCCGGGACAGGCCTTCTTCTAACTATGGCTACACCTTC. It encodes CACRDRPSSNYGYTF.

This clone was seen once. The chain links TRBV30 to TRBJ2-3, with 7 bases matching TRBD2. The CDR3 contains 13 residues. V lost 4 bases and J lost 2; bases outside the gene matches: 3. Germline loops: CDR1 GTSNPN, CDR2 SVGIG (reference sequence). CDR3 sequence: CAWTSGATDTQYF. The CDR3, as DNA: TGTGCCTGGACTAGCGGAGCCACAGATACGCAGTATTTT.

This clone was seen more than once but under ten times. The V gene is TRBV29-1, the J gene TRBJ2-7; perhaps TRBD2 as D (5 bases). CDR1 is SQVTM, CDR2 ANQGSEA, per germline. The CDR3 covers 13 residues. The V end was cut by 3 bases, the J end by 1 base, with 10 bases between. The CDR3 nucleotides are TGCAGCGTTGAGTACGCGGGTTCCTACGAGCAGTACTTC. Its translation: CSVEYAGSYEQYF.

This clone came up once. This sequence joins TRBV10-2 and TRBJ1-5, with D maybe TRBD1 (5 bases). In germline, CDR1 is WSHSY, CDR2 SAAADI. With 3 bases removed from V and 6 bases from J, the gap between germline ends came to 9 bases. The CDR3 has 13 residues. CDR3 protein: CASSDRERQPQHF. CDR3 coding DNA: TGCGCCAGCAGTGACAGGGAACGTCAGCCCCAGCATTTT.

The CDR3 DNA sequence: TGTGCCAGCAATACCGGGACATATATGAACACTGAAGCTTTCTTT. It specifies CASNTGTYMNTEAFF. The V and J genes are TRBV28 and TRBJ1-1; TRBD1 might be the D (6 bases). Deletions cut 7 bases from V and 0 bases from J, with 15 bases between. This CDR3 is 15 amino acids long. Per germline, CDR1 MDHEN and CDR2 SYDVKM.

V is TRBV28 and J is TRBJ2-1; 10 nucleotides line up with TRBD1. The germline V gene encodes CDR1 MDHEN and CDR2 SYDVKM. The CDR3 length is 15 residues. V trimming: 6 bases; J trimming: 10 bases; junction bases outside the gene matches: 12. The CDR3: CASSLGQGGRDEQFF. The CDR3 coding sequence is TGTGCCAGCAGCCTCGGACAGGGGGGGAGGGACGAGCAGTTCTTC. The full variable domain, its missing parts supplied by reference TRBV28 and TRBJ2-1, is DVKVTQSSRYLVKRTGEKVFLECVQDMDHENMFWYRQDPGLGLRLIYFSYDVKMKEKGDIPEGYSVSREKKERFSLILESASTNQTSMYLCASSLGQGGRDEQFFGPGTRLTVL.